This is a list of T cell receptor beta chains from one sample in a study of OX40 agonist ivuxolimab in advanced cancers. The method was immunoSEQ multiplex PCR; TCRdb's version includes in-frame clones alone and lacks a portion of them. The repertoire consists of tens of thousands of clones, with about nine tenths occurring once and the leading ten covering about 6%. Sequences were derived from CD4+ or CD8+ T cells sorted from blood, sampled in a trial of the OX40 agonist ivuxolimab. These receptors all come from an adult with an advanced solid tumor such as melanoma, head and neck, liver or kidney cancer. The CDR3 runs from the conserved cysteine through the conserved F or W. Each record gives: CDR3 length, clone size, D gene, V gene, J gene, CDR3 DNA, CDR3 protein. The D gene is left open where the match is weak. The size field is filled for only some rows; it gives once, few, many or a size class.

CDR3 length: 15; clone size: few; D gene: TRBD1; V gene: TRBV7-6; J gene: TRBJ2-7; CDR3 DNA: TGTGCCAGCAGCTTATCGACAGGGTCTATCTACGAGCAGTACTTC; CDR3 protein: CASSLSTGSIYEQYF
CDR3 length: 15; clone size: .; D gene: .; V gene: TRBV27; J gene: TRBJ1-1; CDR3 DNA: TGTGCCAGCAGTTTATTAGGGTCGGGAGACACTGAAGCTTTCTTT; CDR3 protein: CASSLLGSGDTEAFF
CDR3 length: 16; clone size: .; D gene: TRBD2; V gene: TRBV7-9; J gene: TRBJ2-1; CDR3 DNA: TGTGCCAGCAGCGAGGGACTAGCGGTCCTTTACAATGAGCAGTTCTTC; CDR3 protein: CASSEGLAVLYNEQFF
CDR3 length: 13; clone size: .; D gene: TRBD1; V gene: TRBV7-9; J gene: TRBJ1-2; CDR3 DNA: TGTGCCAGCAGCTTAGAGACAGGGTATGGCTACACCTTC; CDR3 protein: CASSLETGYGYTF
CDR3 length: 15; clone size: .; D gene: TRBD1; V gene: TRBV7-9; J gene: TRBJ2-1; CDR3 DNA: TGTGCCAGCAGTTCCCGGGACAGGGGGCCGAGTGAGCAGTTCTTC; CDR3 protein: CASSSRDRGPSEQFF
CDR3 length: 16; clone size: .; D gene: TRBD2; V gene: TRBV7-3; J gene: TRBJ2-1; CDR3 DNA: TGTGCCAGCAGCTTAAGTAGGACTAGCTCCTACAATGAGCAGTTCTTC; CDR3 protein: CASSLSRTSSYNEQFF
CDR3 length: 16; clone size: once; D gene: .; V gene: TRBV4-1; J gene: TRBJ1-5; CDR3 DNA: TGCGCCAGCAGCCAAGACGCGGGGGGTAGCAATCAGCCCCAGCATTTT; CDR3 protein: CASSQDAGGSNQPQHF
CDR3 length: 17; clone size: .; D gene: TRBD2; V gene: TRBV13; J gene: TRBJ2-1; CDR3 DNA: TGTGCCAGCAGCTTAGGGGCGGGGGGTCCACTCGGAAATGAGCAGTTCTTC; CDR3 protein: CASSLGAGGPLGNEQFF
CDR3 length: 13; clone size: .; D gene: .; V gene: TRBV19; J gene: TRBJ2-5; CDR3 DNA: TGTGCCAGTAGTATTCGGGGTGGAGAGACCCAGTACTTC; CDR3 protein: CASSIRGGETQYF
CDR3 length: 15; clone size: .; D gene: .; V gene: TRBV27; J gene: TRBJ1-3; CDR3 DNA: TGTGCCAGCAGTCCAGAAATGATCTCTGGAAACACCATATATTTT; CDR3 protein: CASSPEMISGNTIYF
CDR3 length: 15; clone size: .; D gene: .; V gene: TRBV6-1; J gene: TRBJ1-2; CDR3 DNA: TGTGCCAGCAGTGAAGAGGATTCCCCAGCCTATGGCTACACCTTC; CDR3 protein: CASSEEDSPAYGYTF
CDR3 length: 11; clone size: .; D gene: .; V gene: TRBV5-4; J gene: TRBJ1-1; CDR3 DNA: TGTGCCAGCAGCAGGGGGACTGAAGCTTTCTTT; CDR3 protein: CASSRGTEAFF
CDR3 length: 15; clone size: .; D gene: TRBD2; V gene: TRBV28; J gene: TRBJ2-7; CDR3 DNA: TGTGCCAGCAGTTTCCGCGGGCTAGCGGACTACGAGCAGTACTTC; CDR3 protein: CASSFRGLADYEQYF
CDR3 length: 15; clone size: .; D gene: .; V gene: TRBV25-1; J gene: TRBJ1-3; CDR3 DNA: TGTGCCAGCAGTGAATTGGTGACCTCTGGAAACACCATATATTTT; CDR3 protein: CASSELVTSGNTIYF
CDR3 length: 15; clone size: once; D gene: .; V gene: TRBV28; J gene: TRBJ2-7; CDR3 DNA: TGTGCCAGCAGTGCGCAGATCGGCGTAGGCTACGAGCAGTACTTC; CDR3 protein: CASSAQIGVGYEQYF
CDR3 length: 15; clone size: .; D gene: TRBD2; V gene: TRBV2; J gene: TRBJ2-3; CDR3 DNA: TGTGCCAGCAGTGAACTAGCGGCGAGCACAGATACGCAGTATTTT; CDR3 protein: CASSELAASTDTQYF
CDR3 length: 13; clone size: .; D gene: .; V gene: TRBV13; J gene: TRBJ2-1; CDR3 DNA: TGTGCCAGCAGCTTAGGGAGCTCGAATGAGCAGTTCTTC; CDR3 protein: CASSLGSSNEQFF
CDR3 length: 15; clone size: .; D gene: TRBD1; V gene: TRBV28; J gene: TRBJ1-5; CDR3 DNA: TGTGCCAGCAGTTCGGACAGGGGGCTTAATCAGCCCCAGCATTTT; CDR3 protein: CASSSDRGLNQPQHF
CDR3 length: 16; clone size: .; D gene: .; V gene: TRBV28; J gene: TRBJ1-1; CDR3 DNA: TGTGCCAGCAGTTTATTGGACATCCTGGGCAACACTGAAGCTTTCTTT; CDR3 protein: CASSLLDILGNTEAFF
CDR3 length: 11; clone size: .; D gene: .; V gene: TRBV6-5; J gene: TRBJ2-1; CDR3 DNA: TGTGCCAGCAGCTTACGTACCGAGCAGTTCTTC; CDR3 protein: CASSLRTEQFF
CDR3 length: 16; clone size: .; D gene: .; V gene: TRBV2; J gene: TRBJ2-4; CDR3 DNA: TGTGCCAGCAGTGAAGTCGGCGGATTAGCCAAAAACATTCAGTACTTC; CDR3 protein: CASSEVGGLAKNIQYF
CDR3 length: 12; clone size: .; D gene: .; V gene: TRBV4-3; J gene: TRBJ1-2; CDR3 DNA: TGCGCCAGCAGGGGTCCCCTGTTTGGCTACACCTTC; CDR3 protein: CASRGPLFGYTF
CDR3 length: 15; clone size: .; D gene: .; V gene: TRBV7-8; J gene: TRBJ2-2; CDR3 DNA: TGTGCCAGCAGCTTTGTTCTGAAGCCGGCCGGGGAGCTGTTTTTT; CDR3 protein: CASSFVLKPAGELFF
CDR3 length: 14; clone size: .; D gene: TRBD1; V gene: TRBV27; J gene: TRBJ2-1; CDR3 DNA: TGTGCCACCGGACAGGGGGCGATATACAATGAGCAGTTCTTC; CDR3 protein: CATGQGAIYNEQFF
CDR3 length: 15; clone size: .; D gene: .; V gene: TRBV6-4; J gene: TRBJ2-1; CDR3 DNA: TGTGCCAGCAGTGAAGATCAGGACAGCTACAATGAGCAGTTCTTC; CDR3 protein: CASSEDQDSYNEQFF
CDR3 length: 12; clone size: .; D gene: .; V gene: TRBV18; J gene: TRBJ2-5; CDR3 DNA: TGTGCCAGCTCACCGGGAGATCAGACCCAGTACTTC; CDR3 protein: CASSPGDQTQYF
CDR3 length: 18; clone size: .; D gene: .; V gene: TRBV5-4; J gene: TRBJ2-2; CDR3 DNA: TGTGCCAGCAGCGGACCGACCTCCCTGCCGCTAACAGACGGGGAGCTGTTTTTT; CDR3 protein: CASSGPTSLPLTDGELFF
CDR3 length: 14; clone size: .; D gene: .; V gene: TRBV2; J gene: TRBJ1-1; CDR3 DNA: TGTGCCAGCAGTGAAGCGCATCAGAACACTGAAGCTTTCTTT; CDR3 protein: CASSEAHQNTEAFF
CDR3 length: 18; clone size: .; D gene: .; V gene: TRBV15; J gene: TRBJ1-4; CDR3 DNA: TGTGCCACCAGCAGAAGCCAGCGAGGTCTGGGCCCTAATGAAAAACTGTTTTTT; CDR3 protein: CATSRSQRGLGPNEKLFF
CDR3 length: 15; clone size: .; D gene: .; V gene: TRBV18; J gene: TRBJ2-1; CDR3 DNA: TGTGCCAGCTCACCTTCGGGGTCCCTGGGTAATGAGCAGTTCTTC; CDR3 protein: CASSPSGSLGNEQFF
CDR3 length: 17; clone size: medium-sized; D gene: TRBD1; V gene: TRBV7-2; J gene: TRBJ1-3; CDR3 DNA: TGTGCCAGCAGCCTTTCCGGGACAGGGGTCGCTGGAAACACCATATATTTT; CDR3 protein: CASSLSGTGVAGNTIYF
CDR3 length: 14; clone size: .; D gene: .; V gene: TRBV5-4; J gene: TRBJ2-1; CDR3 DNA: TGTGCCAGCAGCGGGGGACTCTCTGGCGATGAGCAGTTCTTC; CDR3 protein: CASSGGLSGDEQFF
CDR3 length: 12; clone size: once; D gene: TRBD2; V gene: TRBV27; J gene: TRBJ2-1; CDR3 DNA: TGTGCCTGCGGACTAGCCCACAATGAGCAGTTCTTC; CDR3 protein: CACGLAHNEQFF
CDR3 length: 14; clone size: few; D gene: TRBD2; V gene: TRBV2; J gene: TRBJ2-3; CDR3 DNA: TGTGCCAGCAGCACCAGCGGGGGATGGAGTACGCAGTATTTT; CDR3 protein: CASSTSGGWSTQYF
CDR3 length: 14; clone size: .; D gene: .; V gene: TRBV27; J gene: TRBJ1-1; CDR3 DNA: TGTGCCAGCAGTTTATCAGCGCAGAACACTGAAGCTTTCTTT; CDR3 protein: CASSLSAQNTEAFF
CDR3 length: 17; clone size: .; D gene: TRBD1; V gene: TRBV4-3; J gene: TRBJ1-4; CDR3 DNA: TGCGCCAGCAGCCAGATACACCCCGGGACAGGGAATGAAAAACTGTTTTTT; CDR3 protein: CASSQIHPGTGNEKLFF
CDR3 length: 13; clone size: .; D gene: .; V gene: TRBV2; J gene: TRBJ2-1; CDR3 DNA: TGTGCCAGCAGGCCAGGATATGTCGATGAGCAGTTCTTC; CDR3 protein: CASRPGYVDEQFF
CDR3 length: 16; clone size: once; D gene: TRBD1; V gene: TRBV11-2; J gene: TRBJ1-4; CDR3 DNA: TGTGCCAGCAGCTTAGAACGACAGGGGGCTAATGAAAAACTGTTTTTT; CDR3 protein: CASSLERQGANEKLFF
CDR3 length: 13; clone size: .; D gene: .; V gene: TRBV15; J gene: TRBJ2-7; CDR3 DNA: TGTGCCACCAGCAGCACGGACAGCTACGAGCAGTACTTC; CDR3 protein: CATSSTDSYEQYF
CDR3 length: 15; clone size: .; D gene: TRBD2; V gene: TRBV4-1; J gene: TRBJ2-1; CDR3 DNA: TGCGCCAGCAGCCTGACTAGCGGGAGGGTTAGTGAGCAGTTCTTC; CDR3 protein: CASSLTSGRVSEQFF
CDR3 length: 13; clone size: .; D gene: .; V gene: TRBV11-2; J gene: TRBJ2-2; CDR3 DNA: TGTGCCAGCAGCCCAGGGGTCACCGGGGAGCTGTTTTTT; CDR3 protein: CASSPGVTGELFF
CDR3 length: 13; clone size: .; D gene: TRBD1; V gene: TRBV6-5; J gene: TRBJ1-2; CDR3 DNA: TGTGCCACCTTGGACAGGGAGCGAGGCGGCTACACCTTC; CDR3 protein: CATLDRERGGYTF
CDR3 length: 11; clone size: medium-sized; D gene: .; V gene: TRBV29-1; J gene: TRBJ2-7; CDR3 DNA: TGCAGCGTGGGGGACCCTGGCGAGCAGTACTTC; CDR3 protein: CSVGDPGEQYF
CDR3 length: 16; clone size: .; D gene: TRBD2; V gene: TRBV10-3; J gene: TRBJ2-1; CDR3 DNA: TGTGCCACCACCCCGATCACAGCGGGAGGTTACAATGAGCAGTTCTTC; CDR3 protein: CATTPITAGGYNEQFF
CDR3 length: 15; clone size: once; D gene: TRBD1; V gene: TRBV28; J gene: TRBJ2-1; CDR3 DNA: TGTGCCAGCATTGGAGGGACAGGGCTCTACAATGAGCAGTTCTTC; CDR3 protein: CASIGGTGLYNEQFF
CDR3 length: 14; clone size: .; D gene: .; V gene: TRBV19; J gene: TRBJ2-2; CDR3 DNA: TGTGCCAGTAGTATTTGGGGTCTATCCGGGGAGCTGTTTTTT; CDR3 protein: CASSIWGLSGELFF
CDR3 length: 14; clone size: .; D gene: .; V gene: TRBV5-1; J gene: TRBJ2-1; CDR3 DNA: TGCGCCAGCAGCTTGATCGGACTGAGCAATGAGCAGTTCTTC; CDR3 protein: CASSLIGLSNEQFF
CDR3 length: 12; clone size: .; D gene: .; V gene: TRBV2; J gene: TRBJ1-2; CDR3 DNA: TGTGCCAGCAGGCGGGAGGGGGATGGCTACACCTTC; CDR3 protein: CASRREGDGYTF
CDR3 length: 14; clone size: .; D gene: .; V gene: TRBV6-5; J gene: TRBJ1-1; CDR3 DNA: TGTGCCAGCAGTTACTCGACAGCGAACACTGAAGCTTTCTTT; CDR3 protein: CASSYSTANTEAFF
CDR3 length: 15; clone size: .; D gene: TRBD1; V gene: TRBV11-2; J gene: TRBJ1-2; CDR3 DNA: TGTGCCAGCAGCCTTTCACCGGGACAGTACTATGGCTACACCTTC; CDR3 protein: CASSLSPGQYYGYTF
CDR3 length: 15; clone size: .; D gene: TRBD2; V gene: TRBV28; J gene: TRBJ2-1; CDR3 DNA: TGTGCCATGGCGCATCCCGGGGAGGGCTACAATGAGCAGTTCTTC; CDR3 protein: CAMAHPGEGYNEQFF
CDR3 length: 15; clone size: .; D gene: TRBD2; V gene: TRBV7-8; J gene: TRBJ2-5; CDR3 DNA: TGTGCCAGCAGCTGGCCCTCCAGCGGGGAGGAGACCCAGTACTTC; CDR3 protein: CASSWPSSGEETQYF
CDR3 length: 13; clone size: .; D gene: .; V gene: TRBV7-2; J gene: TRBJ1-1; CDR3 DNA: TGTGCCAGCAGCTTTTACCCTAACACTGAAGCTTTCTTT; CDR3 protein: CASSFYPNTEAFF
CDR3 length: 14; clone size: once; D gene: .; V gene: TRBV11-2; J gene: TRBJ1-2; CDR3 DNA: TGTGCCAGCAGCTTAGCGATGGGGGGGCCTGGCTACACCTTC; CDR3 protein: CASSLAMGGPGYTF
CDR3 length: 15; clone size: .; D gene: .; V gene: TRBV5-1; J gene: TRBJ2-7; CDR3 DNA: TGCGCCAGCAGCGCCCCCCGGACACCCTCCTACGAGCAGTACTTC; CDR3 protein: CASSAPRTPSYEQYF
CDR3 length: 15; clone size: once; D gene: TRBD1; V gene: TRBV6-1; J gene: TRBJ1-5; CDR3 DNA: TGTGCCAGCAGTGTCGACAGGGACCCGCGACAGCCCCAGCATTTT; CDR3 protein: CASSVDRDPRQPQHF
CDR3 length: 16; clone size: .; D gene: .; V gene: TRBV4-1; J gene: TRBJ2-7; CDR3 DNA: TGCGCCAGCAGCTCACAATTTCCGGGGACCACCTACGAGCAGTACTTC; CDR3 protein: CASSSQFPGTTYEQYF